Listed below are T cell receptor beta chains from one sample, sequenced in a study of blood T cell repertoires in COVID-19. Libraries were prepared by immunoSEQ multiplex PCR; TCRdb keeps only in-frame clonotypes and omits some of them. The sample holds 200,000 to 300,000 clones, about 91% seen once. What was sequenced was PBMCs or T cells enriched from blood (not recorded which). These TCRs come from a woman between 35 and 50 years old with acute COVID-19. The CDR3 runs from the conserved cysteine through the conserved F or W. The D gene is left open where the match is weak. Expanded clones are given a class, and other clones once, few, many or no size at all.

d_call: TRBD1
j_call: TRBJ1-6
v_call: TRBV30
clone_size: NA
cdr3_length: 13
cdr3_nt: TGTGCCTGGAGGGGACAGATAAATTCACCCCTCCACTTT
cdr3_aa: CAWRGQINSPLHF

d_call: NA
j_call: TRBJ2-3
v_call: TRBV28
clone_size: NA
cdr3_length: 15
cdr3_nt: TGTGCCAGCAGTTTTTTGGTCCGAGGCACAGATACGCAGTATTTT
cdr3_aa: CASSFLVRGTDTQYF

d_call: NA
j_call: TRBJ2-5
v_call: TRBV11-2
clone_size: NA
cdr3_length: 14
cdr3_nt: TGTGCCAGCAGCTTAGACAGGGCCCAAGAGACCCAGTACTTC
cdr3_aa: CASSLDRAQETQYF

d_call: NA
j_call: TRBJ2-3
v_call: TRBV4-3
clone_size: NA
cdr3_length: 15
cdr3_nt: TGCGCCAGCAGCCAAGGGACTGGGAAGACAGATACGCAGTATTTT
cdr3_aa: CASSQGTGKTDTQYF

d_call: NA
j_call: TRBJ2-5
v_call: TRBV27
clone_size: NA
cdr3_length: 14
cdr3_nt: TGTGCCAGCAGTCCCACCGCTACCGGGGAGACCCAGTACTTC
cdr3_aa: CASSPTATGETQYF

d_call: TRBD1
j_call: TRBJ1-6
v_call: TRBV5-1
clone_size: NA
cdr3_length: 14
cdr3_nt: TGCGCCAGCAGCGGGGACAGGGGAAATTCACCCCTCCACTTT
cdr3_aa: CASSGDRGNSPLHF

d_call: NA
j_call: TRBJ1-2
v_call: TRBV7-2
clone_size: NA
cdr3_length: 14
cdr3_nt: TGTGCCAGCAGCCACACCTATGCGGGCTATGGCTACACCTTC
cdr3_aa: CASSHTYAGYGYTF

d_call: NA
j_call: TRBJ2-1
v_call: TRBV2
clone_size: NA
cdr3_length: 15
cdr3_nt: TGTGCCAGCAGTGCTCAATTGAGCTCCTACAATGAGCAGTTCTTC
cdr3_aa: CASSAQLSSYNEQFF

d_call: TRBD1
j_call: TRBJ1-2
v_call: TRBV6-5
clone_size: NA
cdr3_length: 14
cdr3_nt: TGTGCCAGCAGTTACACGGGACAGGGGTTGGGCTACACCTTC
cdr3_aa: CASSYTGQGLGYTF

d_call: NA
j_call: TRBJ2-3
v_call: TRBV4-3
clone_size: few
cdr3_length: 14
cdr3_nt: TGCGCCAGCAGCCGCCAACTAGCAACAGATACGCAGTATTTT
cdr3_aa: CASSRQLATDTQYF

d_call: TRBD1
j_call: TRBJ2-3
v_call: TRBV15
clone_size: NA
cdr3_length: 15
cdr3_nt: TGTGCCACCAGCAGGGGACAGGGGAGCACAGATACGCAGTATTTT
cdr3_aa: CATSRGQGSTDTQYF

d_call: NA
j_call: TRBJ1-5
v_call: TRBV28
clone_size: NA
cdr3_length: 13
cdr3_nt: TGTGCCAGCAGAACCGCAGGGGCTCAGCCCCAGCATTTT
cdr3_aa: CASRTAGAQPQHF

d_call: TRBD2
j_call: TRBJ2-7
v_call: TRBV4-2
clone_size: NA
cdr3_length: 16
cdr3_nt: TGTGCCAGCAGCCAAGAAGGCGGACTAGCTCACTACGAGCAGTACTTC
cdr3_aa: CASSQEGGLAHYEQYF

d_call: TRBD1
j_call: TRBJ1-2
v_call: TRBV9
clone_size: NA
cdr3_length: 15
cdr3_nt: TGTGCCAGCAGCGCCCTGGGACAGGGTACGGGTGGCTACACCTTC
cdr3_aa: CASSALGQGTGGYTF

d_call: NA
j_call: TRBJ2-2
v_call: TRBV5-4
clone_size: NA
cdr3_length: 14
cdr3_nt: TGTGCCAGCAGCTTGGCACAGAACACCGGGGAGCTGTTTTTT
cdr3_aa: CASSLAQNTGELFF

d_call: TRBD2
j_call: TRBJ2-2
v_call: TRBV19
clone_size: NA
cdr3_length: 16
cdr3_nt: TGTGCCAGTAGTATCCCCGGGGGTAGCGGGACGGGGGAGCTGTTTTTT
cdr3_aa: CASSIPGGSGTGELFF

d_call: TRBD2
j_call: TRBJ2-1
v_call: TRBV2
clone_size: NA
cdr3_length: 15
cdr3_nt: TGTGCCAGCAGTCGCCGCGGGGGAGACTACAATGAGCAGTTCTTC
cdr3_aa: CASSRRGGDYNEQFF

d_call: NA
j_call: TRBJ2-3
v_call: TRBV29-1
clone_size: NA
cdr3_length: 17
cdr3_nt: TGCAGCGTTGATATTGTGGGGGGATTTACCCGCACAGATACGCAGTATTTT
cdr3_aa: CSVDIVGGFTRTDTQYF

d_call: NA
j_call: TRBJ1-5
v_call: TRBV5-8
clone_size: NA
cdr3_length: 15
cdr3_nt: TGTGCCAGCAGCTTGGAATCAAATAGCAATCAGCCCCAGCATTTT
cdr3_aa: CASSLESNSNQPQHF

d_call: TRBD1
j_call: TRBJ1-1
v_call: TRBV24-1
clone_size: NA
cdr3_length: 14
cdr3_nt: TGTGCCAGTCAGCCGGGACAGGGGAACACTGAAGCTTTCTTT
cdr3_aa: CASQPGQGNTEAFF

d_call: TRBD1
j_call: TRBJ1-3
v_call: TRBV29-1
clone_size: few
cdr3_length: 14
cdr3_nt: TGCAGCGTCGAGGAACAGGGGATAGTAAACACCATATATTTT
cdr3_aa: CSVEEQGIVNTIYF

d_call: TRBD1
j_call: TRBJ1-5
v_call: TRBV19
clone_size: NA
cdr3_length: 16
cdr3_nt: TGTGCCAGTAGTATACTGGGTTTGGACAGGGATCAACCCCAGCATTTT
cdr3_aa: CASSILGLDRDQPQHF

d_call: TRBD2
j_call: TRBJ2-1
v_call: TRBV5-8
clone_size: NA
cdr3_length: 14
cdr3_nt: TGTGCCAGCAGCTTGTCCGGGACTAGGGATGAGCAGTTCTTC
cdr3_aa: CASSLSGTRDEQFF

d_call: NA
j_call: TRBJ1-2
v_call: TRBV5-1
clone_size: NA
cdr3_length: 14
cdr3_nt: TGCGCCAGCAGCCCGACGTGGACAGTCCCGCCTACCACGTTC
cdr3_aa: CASSPTWTVPPTTF

d_call: NA
j_call: TRBJ2-1
v_call: TRBV11-3
clone_size: NA
cdr3_length: 17
cdr3_nt: TGTGCCAGCAGCTTAGAGGGGGCTAGCGGTTATTACAATGAGCAGTTCTTC
cdr3_aa: CASSLEGASGYYNEQFF

d_call: NA
j_call: TRBJ1-1
v_call: TRBV27
clone_size: NA
cdr3_length: 12
cdr3_nt: TGTGCCAGCAGTTTCCCCCAGGGCGAAGCTTTCTTT
cdr3_aa: CASSFPQGEAFF